Described below is a single T cell receptor beta chain sequence and its context. This record comes from a study of blood T cell repertoires in COVID-19. Study background: Researchers got acute and convalescent COVID-19 samples from the United States, Italy and Spain. T cells, B-cell-depleted T cells, or PBMCs provided the cDNA or gDNA that served as material.

In the original processing: Reference gene primer amplification gave nucleated cell count estimates. Profiled with immunoSEQ multiplex PCR; TCRdb holds only in-frame clones, not every one. Clonal size and the V and J genes are those of that table, whereas D and trimming came from the DNA. The sample consists of around 500,000 clones, approximately 85% of them appearing once. The CDR3 runs to 13 residues. Unmatched junction bases numbered 3, after V lost 5 bases and J lost 2 bases. The chain has TRBV12-3 or TRBV12-4 and TRBJ2-7; TRBD1 agrees at 7 bases. Specimen: peripheral blood. The sequence was collected from a human donor in a cohort sampled during active COVID-19. The CDR3 here is CASSRGQAYEQYF. The CDR3 DNA reads TGTGCCAGCAGTAGAGGACAGGCCTACGAGCAGTACTTC.